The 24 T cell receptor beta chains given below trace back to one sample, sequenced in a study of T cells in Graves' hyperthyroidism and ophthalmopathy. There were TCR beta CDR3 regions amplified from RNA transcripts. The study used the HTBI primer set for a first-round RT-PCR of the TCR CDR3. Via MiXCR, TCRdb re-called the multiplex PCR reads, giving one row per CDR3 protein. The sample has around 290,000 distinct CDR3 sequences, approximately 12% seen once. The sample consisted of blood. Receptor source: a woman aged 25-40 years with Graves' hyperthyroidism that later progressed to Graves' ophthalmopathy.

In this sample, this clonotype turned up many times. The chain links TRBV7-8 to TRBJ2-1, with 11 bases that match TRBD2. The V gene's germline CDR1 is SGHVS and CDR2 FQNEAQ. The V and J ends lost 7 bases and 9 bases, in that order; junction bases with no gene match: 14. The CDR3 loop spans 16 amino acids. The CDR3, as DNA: TGTGCCAGCACTTCAGCAATAACCGGGACTAGCGGTGAGCAGTTCTTC. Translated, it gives CASTSAITGTSGEQFF.

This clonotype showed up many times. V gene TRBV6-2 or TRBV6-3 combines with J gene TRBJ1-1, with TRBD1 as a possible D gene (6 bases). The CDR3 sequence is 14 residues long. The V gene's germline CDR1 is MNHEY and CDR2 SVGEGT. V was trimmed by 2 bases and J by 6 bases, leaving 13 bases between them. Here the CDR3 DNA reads TGTGCCAGCAGTTACAGCGGGGAGGGGGCTGAAGCTTTCTTT. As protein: CASSYSGEGAEAFF.

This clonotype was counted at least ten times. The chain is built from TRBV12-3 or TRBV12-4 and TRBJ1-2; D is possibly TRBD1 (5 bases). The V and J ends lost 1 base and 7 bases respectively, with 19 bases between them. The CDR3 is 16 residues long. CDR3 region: CASSLGVGGLSGGYTF. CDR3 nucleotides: TGTGCCAGCAGTTTAGGGGTCGGGGGTCTGTCCGGTGGCTACACCTTC.

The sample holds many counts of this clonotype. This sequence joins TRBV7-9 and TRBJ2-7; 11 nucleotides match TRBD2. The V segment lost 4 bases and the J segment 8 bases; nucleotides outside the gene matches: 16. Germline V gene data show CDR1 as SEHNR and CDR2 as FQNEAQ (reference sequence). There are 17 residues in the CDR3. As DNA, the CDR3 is TGTGCCAGCAGCTCTGGACTAGCGGGTCTCACCCGGGGCCAGCAGTACTTC. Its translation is CASSSGLAGLTRGQQYF. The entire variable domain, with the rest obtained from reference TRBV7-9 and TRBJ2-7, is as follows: DTGVSQNPRHKITKRGQNVTFRCDPISEHNRLYWYRQTLGQGPEFLTYFQNEAQLEKSRLLSDRFSAERPKGSFSTLEIQRTEQGDSAMYLCASSSGLAGLTRGQQYFGPGTRLTVT.

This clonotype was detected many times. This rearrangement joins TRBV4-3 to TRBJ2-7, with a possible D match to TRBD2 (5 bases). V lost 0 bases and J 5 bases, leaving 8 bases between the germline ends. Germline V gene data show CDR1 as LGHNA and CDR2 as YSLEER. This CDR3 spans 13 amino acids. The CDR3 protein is CASSQDYGNEQYF. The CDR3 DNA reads TGCGCCAGCAGCCAAGATTACGGGAACGAGCAGTACTTC.

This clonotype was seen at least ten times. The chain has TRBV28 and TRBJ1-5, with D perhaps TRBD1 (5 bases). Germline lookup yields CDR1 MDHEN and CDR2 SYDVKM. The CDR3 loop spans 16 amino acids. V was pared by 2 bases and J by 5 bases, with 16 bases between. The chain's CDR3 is CASSLEGWGKDQPQHF. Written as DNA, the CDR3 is TGTGCCAGCAGTTTAGAGGGGTGGGGGAAGGATCAGCCCCAGCATTTT.

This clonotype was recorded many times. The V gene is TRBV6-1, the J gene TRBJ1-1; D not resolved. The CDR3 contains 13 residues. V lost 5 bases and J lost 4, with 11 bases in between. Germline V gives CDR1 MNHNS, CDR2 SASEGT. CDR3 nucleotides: TGTGCCAGCAGTTATAGAGGAGGCACTGAAGCTTTCTTT. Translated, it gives CASSYRGGTEAFF.

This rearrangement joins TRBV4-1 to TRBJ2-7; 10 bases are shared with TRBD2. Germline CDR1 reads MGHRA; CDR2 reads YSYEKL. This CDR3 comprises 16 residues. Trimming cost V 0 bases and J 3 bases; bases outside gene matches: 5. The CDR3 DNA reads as TGCGCCAGCAGCCAAGATCCCTGGACTAGCGGCTACGAGCAGTACTTC. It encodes CASSQDPWTSGYEQYF.

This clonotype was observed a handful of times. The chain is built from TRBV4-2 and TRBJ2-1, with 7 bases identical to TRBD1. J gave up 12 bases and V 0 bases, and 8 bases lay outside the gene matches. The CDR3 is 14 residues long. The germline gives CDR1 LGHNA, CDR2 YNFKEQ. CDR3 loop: CASSQDRGLPPQFF. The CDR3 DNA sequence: TGTGCCAGCAGCCAAGATAGGGGGCTCCCCCCGCAGTTCTTC.

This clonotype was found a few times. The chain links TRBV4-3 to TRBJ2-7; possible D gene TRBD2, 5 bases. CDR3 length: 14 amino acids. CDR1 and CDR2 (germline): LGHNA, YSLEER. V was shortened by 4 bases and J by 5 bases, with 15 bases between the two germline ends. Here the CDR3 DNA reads TGCGCCAGCAGCCCCGGCGGGTCCCTCCACGAGCAGTACTTC. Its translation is CASSPGGSLHEQYF.

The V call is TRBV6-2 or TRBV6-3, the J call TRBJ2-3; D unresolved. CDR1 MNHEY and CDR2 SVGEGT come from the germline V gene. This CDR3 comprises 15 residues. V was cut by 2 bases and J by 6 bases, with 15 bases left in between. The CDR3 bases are TGTGCCAGCAGTTACGAAGGACGCGTCGGGGATACGCAGTATTTT. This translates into CASSYEGRVGDTQYF.

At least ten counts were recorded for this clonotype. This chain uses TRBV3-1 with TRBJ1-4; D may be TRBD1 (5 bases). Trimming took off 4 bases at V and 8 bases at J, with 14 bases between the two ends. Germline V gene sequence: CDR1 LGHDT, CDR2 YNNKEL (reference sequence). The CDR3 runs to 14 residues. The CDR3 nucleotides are TGTGCCAGCAGCCCCGACCCGGACATGGAAAAACTGTTTTTT. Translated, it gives CASSPDPDMEKLFF.

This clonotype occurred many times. The CDR3 coding sequence is TGTGCCAGCAGCACTACACCTAACTATGGCTACACCTTC. Its protein product is CASSTTPNYGYTF. V is TRBV12-3 or TRBV12-4 and J is TRBJ1-2; D is unresolved. The CDR3 spans 13 residues. V dropped 6 bases and J dropped 0 bases, with 8 bases sitting between them.

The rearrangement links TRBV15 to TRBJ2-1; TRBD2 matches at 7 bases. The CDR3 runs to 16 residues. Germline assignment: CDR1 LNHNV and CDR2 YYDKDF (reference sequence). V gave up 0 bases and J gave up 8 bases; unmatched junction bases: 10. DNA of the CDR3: TGTGCCACCAGCAGAGAGCGGTGGGAGGGTGGGGATGAGCAGTTCTTC. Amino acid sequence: CATSRERWEGGDEQFF.

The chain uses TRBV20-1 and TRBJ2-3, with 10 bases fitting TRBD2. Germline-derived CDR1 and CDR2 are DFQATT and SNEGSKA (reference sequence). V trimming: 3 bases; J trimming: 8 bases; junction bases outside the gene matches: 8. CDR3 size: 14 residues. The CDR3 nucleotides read TGCAGTGCTAGGTCTCTAGCGGGGGTGGGTACGCAGTATTTT. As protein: CSARSLAGVGTQYF.

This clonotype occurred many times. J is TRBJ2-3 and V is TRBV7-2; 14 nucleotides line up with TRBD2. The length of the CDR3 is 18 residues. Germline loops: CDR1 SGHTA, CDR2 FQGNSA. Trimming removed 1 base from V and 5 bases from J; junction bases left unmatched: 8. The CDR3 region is CASSLGWTSGRTKDTQYF. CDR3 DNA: TGTGCCAGCAGCTTAGGCTGGACTAGCGGGAGGACTAAAGATACGCAGTATTTT.

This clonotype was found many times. In nucleotides, the CDR3 is TGTGCCAGCGGACCTATCGCCTACGAGCAGTACTTC. Translating gives CASGPIAYEQYF. This chain joins TRBV7-9 and TRBJ2-7; no firm D call. Trimming pared 8 bases from V and 2 bases from J, leaving 10 bases between. Germline V gene data show CDR1 as SEHNR and CDR2 as FQNEAQ (reference sequence). There are 12 residues in the CDR3.

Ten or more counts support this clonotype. The CDR3 loop reads CASSYSHPGGRAETQYF. CDR3 coding DNA: TGTGCCAGCAGTTACTCCCACCCCGGAGGGAGGGCAGAGACCCAGTACTTC. The rearrangement links TRBV6-6 to TRBJ2-5; 7 bases are a match to TRBD2. The J segment lost 4 bases and the V segment lost 0 bases, leaving 11 bases of the junction unmatched. This CDR3 region has 17 residues. Germline CDR1 reads MNHNY; CDR2 reads SVGAGI (reference sequence).

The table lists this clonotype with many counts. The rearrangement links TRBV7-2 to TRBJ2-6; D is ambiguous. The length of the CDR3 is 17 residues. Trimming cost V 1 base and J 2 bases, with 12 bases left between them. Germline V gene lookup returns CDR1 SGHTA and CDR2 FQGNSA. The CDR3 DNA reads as TGTGCCAGCAGCTTAGTAACCCCTAGGACTGGGGCCAACGTCCTGACTTTC. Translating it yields CASSLVTPRTGANVLTF.

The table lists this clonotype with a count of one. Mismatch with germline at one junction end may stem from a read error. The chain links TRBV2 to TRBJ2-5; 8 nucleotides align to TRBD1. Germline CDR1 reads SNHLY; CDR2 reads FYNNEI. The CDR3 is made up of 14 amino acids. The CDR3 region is CASSSTGVGETQYF. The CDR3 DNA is TGTGCTAGCAGCTCGACAGGGGTGGGAGAGACCCAGTACTTC.

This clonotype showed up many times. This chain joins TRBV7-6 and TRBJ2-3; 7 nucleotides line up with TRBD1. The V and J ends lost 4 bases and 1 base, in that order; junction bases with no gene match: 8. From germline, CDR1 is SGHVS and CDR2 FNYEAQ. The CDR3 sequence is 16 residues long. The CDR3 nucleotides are TGTGCCAGCAGCTACGACAGGGCTCGGTGCACAGATACGCAGTATTTT. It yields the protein CASSYDRARCTDTQYF.

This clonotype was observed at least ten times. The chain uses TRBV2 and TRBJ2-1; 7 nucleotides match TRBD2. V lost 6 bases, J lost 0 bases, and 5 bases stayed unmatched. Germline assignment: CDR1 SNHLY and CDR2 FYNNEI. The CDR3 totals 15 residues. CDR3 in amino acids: CASSRLASSYNEQFF. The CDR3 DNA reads TGTGCCAGCAGCCGACTAGCCAGCTCCTACAATGAGCAGTTCTTC. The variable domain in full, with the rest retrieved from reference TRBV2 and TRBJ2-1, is EPEVTQTPSHQVTQMGQEVILRCVPISNHLYFYWYRQILGQKVEFLVSFYNNEISEKSEIFDDQFSVERPDGSNFTLKIRSTKLEDSAMYFCASSRLASSYNEQFFGPGTRLTVL.

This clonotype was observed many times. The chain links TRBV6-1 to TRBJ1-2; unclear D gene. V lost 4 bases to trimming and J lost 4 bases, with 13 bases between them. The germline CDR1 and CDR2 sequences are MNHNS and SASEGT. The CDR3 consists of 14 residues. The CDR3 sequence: CASSGTEGGYGYTF. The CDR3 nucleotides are TGTGCCAGCAGTGGGACGGAGGGCGGCTATGGCTACACCTTC.

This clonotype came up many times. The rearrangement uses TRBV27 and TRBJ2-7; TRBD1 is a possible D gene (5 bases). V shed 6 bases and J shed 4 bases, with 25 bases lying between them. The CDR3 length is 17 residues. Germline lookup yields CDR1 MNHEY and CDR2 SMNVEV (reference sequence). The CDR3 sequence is CASRPPLGQGKPYEQYF. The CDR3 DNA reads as TGTGCCAGCAGACCCCCACTTGGACAAGGTAAACCATACGAGCAGTACTTC.